One and the same sample provided the 3 T cell receptor beta chains below, sequenced in a study of neoadjuvant anti-PD-1 for oral cavity cancer. The method was immunoSEQ multiplex PCR; TCRdb's version includes in-frame clones alone and lacks a portion of them. The repertoire holds under 85,000 clones, roughly four fifths seen once, with roughly 3% in the top ten. The sequences come from PBMCs, collected before nivolumab (anti-PD-1) treatment. The receptors were sampled from a person aged 40 to 85 with oral cavity squamous cell carcinoma.

V gene TRBV7-2 combines with J gene TRBJ1-4; D is unresolved. The CDR3 is 15 residues long. The V end lost 5 bases, the J end lost 4 bases, and 14 bases lay between the germline ends. Per the germline V gene, CDR1 is SGHTA and CDR2 is FQGNSA. The CDR3: CASSPSGSFNEKLFF. CDR3 coding DNA: TGTGCCAGCAGCCCTTCCGGGTCCTTTAATGAAAAACTGTTTTTT.

J is TRBJ2-4 and V is TRBV6-1; 12 bases line up with TRBD2. Germline trimming cut 5 bases from V and 6 bases from J; bases unmatched to any gene: 5. CDR3 length equals 15 residues. Germline CDR1 and CDR2: MNHNS and SASEGT. The CDR3 spells CASSLAGGGGNIQYF. CDR3 in DNA: TGTGCCAGCAGTCTAGCGGGAGGGGGGGGAAACATTCAGTACTTC.

CDR3: CASSYGPDEQFF. CDR3 sequence (DNA): TGTGCCAGCAGTTATGGGCCGGATGAGCAGTTCTTC. The rearrangement links TRBV6-5 to TRBJ2-1; D unclear. Trimming took 3 bases from V and 8 from J, leaving 8 bases between them. The germline V gene has CDR1 MNHEY and CDR2 SVGAGI. The CDR3 is 12 amino acids.